This entry describes one T cell receptor (beta chain). Its target is unknown. CDR1 MNHNS and CDR2 SASEGT come from the germline V gene. Losses at the gene ends were 6 bases for V and 9 bases for J; bases not matched to a gene: 11. This CDR3 has 14 residues. This sample is part of a study of cytomegalovirus exposure and HLA in healthy donors. Study results and caveats: The investigators catalogued 160 or so TCR beta chains as cytomegalovirus-associated. TCR beta V- and J-gene trimming, according to a later analysis, was linked to a missense DCLRE1C variant.

Primers: 60 Vbeta forward and 13 Jbeta reverse. Repertoires were generated with immunoSEQ multiplex PCR, while TCRdb's copy carries only in-frame clones and drops some. The table includes 200,000 to 250,000 clones, more than 75% detected once. This clonotype originated in a girl under 10 years old in good health and CMV-seronegative. The chain is built from TRBV6-1 and TRBJ1-2; 9 bases line up with TRBD1. The sample comprised PBMCs. The CDR3 bases are TGTGCCAGCAGAAGTAGGGGACAGGGCCACAGCTACACCTTC. Amino acids: CASRSRGQGHSYTF.